This T cell receptor (beta chain) was retrieved from a study of cytomegalovirus exposure and HLA in healthy donors (dated by TCRdb to about 2017). Study-wide context: An earlier analysis of roughly 630 of the donors reported about 250 Gb of sequence data and around 120 million unique TCR beta sequences from 150 million to 200 million T cells. In an earlier analysis of over 550 of the donors, high-throughput TCR beta sequencing was used to judge whether each TCR beta V gene segment behaved as functional or pseudogenic. Among about 400 genotyped donors of the cohort, an average of approximately 220,000 unique TCR beta nucleotide sequences was sequenced per donor, of which about 19% were non-productive. HLA typing covered class I and class II loci at four-digit resolution. About 330 gigabases of sequencing data and roughly 80 million unique TCR sequences made up an early release that covered several hundred HLA-typed donors. In the later analysis, no new phenotypic data were used to find candidate immune exposures; instead, reliance was placed on TCR beta sequences and their occurrence across donors. The T cell repertoires of some 700 subjects were profiled by immunosequencing and related to cytomegalovirus serostatus. The genetic ancestry cluster associated with self-reported Caucasian donors included around four fifths of the roughly 400 genotyped donors. Because of strong linkage in the cohort, roughly five DR-DQ haplotypes were treated as single units for association and clustering. Alongside the repertoire data, information on donor age, sex, ethnicity and CMV serostatus was compiled. Typing coverage differed by locus: A, B, C, DRB1 and DQB1 were typed in about 620-640 donors, DQA1 in about 550, DPA1 in approximately 600, and DPB1 in approximately 450. All discovery cohort repertoires had been generated using a single sequencing platform. Besides the first cohort of 500 to 700 subjects, a separate validation cohort made up of about 120 different subjects was used. A later analysis re-analyzed previously published TCR beta repertoires from about 600 donors and added high-resolution HLA genotyping to study TCR occurrence patterns. The study aimed to test whether signatures of past pathogen exposure could be identified by cataloging public T cell receptors. A later genetic analysis used genome-wide SNP genotypes for about 60% of the roughly 700 donors, treating that subset as a discovery cohort. To predict cytomegalovirus infection status, the study brought together high-throughput TCR immunosequencing, statistical association of individual TCRs with disease status, and machine learning.

The cohort consisted of some 730 healthy bone marrow donors. Cohort members were all nominally healthy when sampled, although unrecorded immune exposures were likely present. The donor was CMV seropositive and was included in the group of almost 300 seropositive cohort members. Each donor provided a peripheral blood sample, and peripheral blood mononuclear cells were used for TCR beta sequencing. The Qiagen DNeasy Blood Extraction Kit was used to extract genomic DNA from the blood cell samples. On this clone itself: There is no known antigen for this receptor. Per-base qualities were not stored, and no clone one base away is much larger.

Compared with germline, V lacks 4 bases and J lacks 7 bases; bases without a gene match: 3. The CDR3 sequence holds 14 residues, the cysteine and phenylalanine included. Of the read, only the CDR3 DNA is kept; its 42 bases are in frame from base 1. From the germline V gene, CDR1 is SGDLS and CDR2 is YYNGEE. What the authors observed across the whole study: Specific HLA alleles were associated with some 15,000 TCR beta sequences at a false discovery rate of 0.05 in a later analysis. According to a later genetic analysis, donors in an Asian-associated ancestry cluster had fewer N-insertions in productive TCRs than the approximately 700-donor mean. While some public TCRs were present in many individuals, most TCR sequences turned up only very rarely across donors. A later analysis found that HLA-associated TCR beta chains were more clonally expanded and had lower generation probabilities than equally common non-associated chains. The only immune exposure information available for the cohort was CMV serostatus. A later analysis reported that several top co-occurrence clusters appeared linked to parvovirus B19, influenza, CMV and Epstein-Barr virus. Cytomegalovirus status was reported to be diagnosed by the classifier with high specificity and sensitivity in both the original and validation cohorts. A later analysis found that TCR association rates varied across HLA loci, with DRB1 alleles showing the most associated TCRs and HLA-C alleles the fewest. Broadly in line with IMGT annotations, most TCR beta V segments showed up in productive rearrangements about 90% or about 30% of the time in an earlier analysis of several hundred of the donors. Assigning TCR associations to individual alleles was difficult when HLA alleles, especially DR and DQ, strongly co-occurred. The sequencing pipeline was judged likely to have produced a cluster of highly shared sequence variants as a technical artifact. Most CMV-associated TCR beta chains appeared to be HLA-restricted in a later analysis, and the HLA associations seemed to be driven largely by CMV exposure. Because counts were too low, approximately 18 rarely observed V segments, including chromosome 9 orphons, were excluded from the earlier analysis of some 590 of the donors. Linkage disequilibrium might explain the correlated functional status among segregating V segments, but an unknown experimental factor could not be excluded. A further reported finding was that TCR beta sequences accurately predicted the HLA-A and HLA-B alleles for most subjects in the first cohort. The authors suggested that the approach could potentially be extended to other disease states and immunological phenotypes. Presence/absence analyses assumed roughly uniform sequencing depth across donors, an assumption that may not hold. Some IMGT-functional V segments, including TRBV6-2 and TRBV6-3, could not be distinguished by the 87-base-pair reads and were therefore excluded. Because HLA typing was missing for some donors at each locus, association tests included only the typed subset. In vitro tests confirmed that a few of the cytomegalovirus-associated TCR beta chains recognize cytomegalovirus antigens. An association between a missense DCLRE1C variant and V-gene and J-gene trimming of TCR beta chains was found in a later genetic analysis and replicated in an independent cohort. The study listed 150 to 200 TCR beta chains as associated with cytomegalovirus. This cohort had only TCR beta chains sequenced, and the lack of alpha or paired-chain data limited which features could be detected.

The protocol used for the library was the immunoSEQ multiplex PCR assay. The multiplex PCR relied on a mix of 60 forward primers for TCR Vbeta segments and 13 reverse primers for TCR Jbeta segments. The CDR3 region of rearranged TCR beta genes was amplified from genomic DNA by a multiplex PCR assay. Amplified TCR beta libraries were sequenced as 87-base-pair reads on the Illumina HiSeq System. The authors' pipeline ran thus. A later analysis tallied 75 million to 85 million unique TCR beta chains across the 666 repertoires, and some 12 million of those chains were shared by two or more donors. To remove PCR and sequencing errors, raw reads were error-corrected and collapsed into unique sequences using a nearest-neighbor algorithm that merged closely related sequences. CDR3 sequences were aligned to IMGT reference sequences to assign V, D and J gene segments. For a sequence to be retained, a match of at least six nucleotides was required to both a V gene segment and a J gene segment. Rearrangements were classified as productive when the CDR3 lacked stop codons and remained in frame with V and J, and all other rearrangements were classified as non-productive. Following IMGT convention, CDR3 was defined as the stretch from the second conserved V-encoded cysteine to the conserved J-encoded phenylalanine. Sequences without an unambiguous match to a single V gene segment were excluded from the earlier analysis of approximately 560 of the donors. An earlier analysis of some 500 of the donors classified V segments as functional when productive rearrangements were above 56.7% and as segregating when the standard deviation between donors was above 5%. A statistical classification framework was built to diagnose cytomegalovirus status from the catalog of TCR beta chain sequences. In a later analysis, V and J genes were assigned by comparing TCR nucleotide sequences against IMGT/GENE-DB human TR gene sequences. Using the TCRdist pipeline, a later analysis assigned CDR3 sequences along with most-parsimonious VDJ recombination scenarios. In a later analysis, every TCR beta chain was defined by the combination of its CDR3 amino acid sequence and its V-gene family, and reads without a unique V-gene family were dropped. A later analysis removed 500 to 600 highly shared, low-generation-probability nucleotide sequences to deal with suspected cross-contamination and a sequencing artifact. For each public chain, a later analysis derived a clonal expansion index from normalized ranks of inferred template counts within each repertoire. In a later analysis, generation probabilities were computed with a VDJ recombination model fitted to out-of-frame rearrangements, and the resulting probabilities were checked against IGoR. In a later analysis, hypergeometric tests were used to score TCR-TCR, TCR-HLA and TCR-CMV co-occurrence, with a repertoire-size bias correction applied to TCR pairs. In a later analysis, false discovery rates were estimated by permuting HLA or CMV assignments 20 times. In a later analysis, co-occurring TCRs were grouped using DBSCAN, with TCRdist sequence similarity added in when clustering inside HLA-allele-positive subsets. Repertoires with fewer than 30,000 or more than 120,000 public chains were left out of co-occurrence clustering, as were four to six repertoires with anomalous nucleotide sharing. TCRdb retrieved this table from immuneACCESS and kept in-frame rearrangements only. Not all clones are present; in checked studies, unresolved V genes account for under half, and no reason is known for the remainder. V, J and clone size are those of that table, while D and trimming were read from the DNA. The sample table shows about 96,000 clones, and roughly 80% are seen once. Approximately 7% of the sample goes to the ten largest clones.

This receptor was obtained from a man aged 50-59 years in good health and CMV-seropositive. Here the chain combines TRBV9 and TRBJ2-1; TRBD2 aligns with 12 central bases. Sequenced: PBMCs. The CDR3: CASSLGTSGNEQFF. The sequenced DNA is TGTGCCAGCAGCCTCGGGACTAGCGGGAATGAGCAGTTCTTC.